These 4 T cell receptor beta chains share one sample of origin, sequenced in a study of patients and donors after allogeneic stem cell transplantation. TCRdb independently ran MiXCR on the RT-PCR reads; one entry per CDR3 protein. Among approximately 170,000 distinct CDR3 sequences listed, about 29% were seen once. Material: blood, either unsorted or a sorted T cell fraction (not recorded which). These receptors were collected from a human donor who was either an allogeneic HSCT recipient or a stem cell or donor lymphocyte infusion donor (not recorded which). It is not recorded whose cells these are; they may come from a transplant donor.

The chain recombines TRBV7-8 with TRBJ2-7; the D gene is possibly TRBD1 (6 bases). V was cut by 6 bases and J by 0 bases, with 15 bases left in between. CDR1 SGHVS and CDR2 FQNEAQ come from the germline V gene. The CDR3 has 15 amino acids. The CDR3 nucleotides are TGTGCCAGCAGACTTCACCTAGGGGGCTCCTACGAGCAGTACTTC. Translating it yields CASRLHLGGSYEQYF.

V gene TRBV6-2 or TRBV6-3 combines with J gene TRBJ2-4; 8 positions match TRBD1. V lost 2 bases and J lost 3; bases outside the gene matches: 9. Germline-derived CDR1 and CDR2 are MNHEY and SVGEGT. CDR3 size: 17 residues. CDR3 nucleotides: TGTGCCAGCAGTTACCCCGACAGGGGAAGTTACAAAAACATTCAGTACTTC. Amino acids: CASSYPDRGSYKNIQYF.

The chain employs TRBV29-1 and TRBJ1-1, with TRBD1 as a possible D gene (6 bases). V dropped 7 bases and J dropped 1 base, with 16 bases sitting between them. Germline V gene lookup returns CDR1 SQVTM and CDR2 ANQGSEA. The CDR3 has 14 amino acids. Written as DNA, the CDR3 is TGCAGCGCCTCCTCGGGACACCGGAACACTGAAGCTTTCTTT. Translation: CSASSGHRNTEAFF. Drawing the rest from reference TRBV29-1 and TRBJ1-1, the complete variable domain is SAVISQKPSRDICQRGTSLTIQCQVDSQVTMMFWYRQQPGQSLTLIATANQGSEATYESGFVIDKFPISRPNLTFSTLTVSNMSPEDSSIYLCSASSGHRNTEAFFGQGTRLTVV.

The genes are TRBV18 and TRBJ1-3, with 7 nucleotides matching TRBD1. V was pared by 3 bases and J by 3 bases, with 8 bases of the junction left unmatched. Germline V lookup: CDR1 KGHSH, CDR2 LQKENI. CDR3 length: 16 amino acids. The DNA of the CDR3 is TGTGCCAGCTCACCGGCGACAGGGAGTGATGGAAACACCATATATTTT. Amino acids: CASSPATGSDGNTIYF.